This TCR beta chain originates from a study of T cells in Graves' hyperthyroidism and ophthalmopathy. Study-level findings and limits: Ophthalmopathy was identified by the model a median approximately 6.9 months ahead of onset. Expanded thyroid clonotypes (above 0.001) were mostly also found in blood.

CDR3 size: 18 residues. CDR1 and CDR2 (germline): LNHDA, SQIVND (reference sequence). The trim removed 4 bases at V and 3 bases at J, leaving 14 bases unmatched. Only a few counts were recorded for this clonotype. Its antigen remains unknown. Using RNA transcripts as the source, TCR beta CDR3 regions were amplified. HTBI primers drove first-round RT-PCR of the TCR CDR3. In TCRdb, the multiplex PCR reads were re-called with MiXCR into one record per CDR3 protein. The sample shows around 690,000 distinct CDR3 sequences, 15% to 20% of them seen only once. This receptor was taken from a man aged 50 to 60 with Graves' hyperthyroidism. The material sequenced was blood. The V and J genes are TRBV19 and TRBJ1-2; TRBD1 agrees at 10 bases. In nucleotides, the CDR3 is TGTGCCAGTAGTACGGCACGGGACAGGGGTAATATGGACTATGGCTACACCTTC. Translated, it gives CASSTARDRGNMDYGYTF.